One sample yielded the 10 T cell receptor beta chains listed below, sequenced in a study of blood T cell repertoires in COVID-19. The data were produced by immunoSEQ multiplex PCR, yet TCRdb's version contains in-frame clones alone and is incomplete. The table lists some 130,000 clones, more than 75% of them singletons, with approximately 14% in the top ten. The specimen sequenced was peripheral blood. These receptors all stem from a man aged 80 or over with acute or convalescent COVID-19.

J is TRBJ2-5 and V is TRBV9; 7 nucleotides align to TRBD2. The length of the CDR3 is 18 residues. Per germline, CDR1 SGDLS and CDR2 YYNGEE. The J segment lost 0 bases and the V segment lost 5 bases, leaving 16 bases of the junction unmatched. CDR3 residues: CASSRPGASGTNQETQYF. In nucleotides, the CDR3 is TGTGCCAGCAGTCGGCCTGGAGCTAGCGGTACAAACCAAGAGACCCAGTACTTC.

The sample holds a few counts of this clone. The rearrangement uses TRBV9 and TRBJ2-1; D is perhaps TRBD2 (6 bases). Deletions cut 4 bases from V and 0 bases from J, with 11 bases between. CDR3 size: 15 residues. Germline-derived CDR1 and CDR2 are SGDLS and YYNGEE. CDR3 nucleotides: TGTGCCAGCAGCCCCCGGGACTTCTCCTACAATGAGCAGTTCTTC. It is translated as CASSPRDFSYNEQFF.

V usage is TRBV2 and J usage is TRBJ1-1, with 7 bases fitting TRBD1. The CDR3 length is 15 residues. The trim removed 2 bases at V and 3 bases at J, leaving 6 bases unmatched. Germline V gives CDR1 SNHLY, CDR2 FYNNEI. CDR3 coding DNA: TGTGCCAGCAGTGAAACCCTGGACAGGTACACTGAAGCTTTCTTT. Protein: CASSETLDRYTEAFF.

The chain couples TRBV9 to TRBJ1-2; the D is unclear. The V gene's germline CDR1 is SGDLS and CDR2 YYNGEE. This CDR3 has 15 residues. V lost 4 bases and J 2 bases, leaving 15 bases between the germline ends. Here the CDR3 DNA reads TGTGCCAGCAGCACCCGACGAGGTGCGAACTATGGCTACACCTTC. It codes for CASSTRRGANYGYTF. The entire variable domain, with the rest obtained from reference TRBV9 and TRBJ1-2, is as follows: DSGVTQTPKHLITATGQRVTLRCSPRSGDLSVYWYQQSLDQGLQFLIQYYNGEERAKGNILERFSAQQFPDLHSELNLSSLELGDSALYFCASSTRRGANYGYTFGSGTRLTVV.

This clone was observed a handful of times. The chain couples TRBV29-1 to TRBJ1-4; no firm D call. The CDR3 has 12 residues. Per the germline V gene, CDR1 is SQVTM and CDR2 is ANQGSEA. V lost 6 bases and J lost 5, with 10 bases in between. The CDR3, as DNA: TGCAGCGTCAAGGGAGAAAATGAAAAACTGTTTTTT. Amino acids: CSVKGENEKLFF.

A note on this clone: Additional DNA sequences in this sample encode the identical CDR3. The V gene is TRBV5-8, the J gene TRBJ1-5, with D possibly being TRBD1 (5 bases). The germline V gene has CDR1 SGHTS and CDR2 YDEGEE. The CDR3 covers 12 residues. Trimming pared 6 bases from V and 2 bases from J, leaving 6 bases between. Here the CDR3 DNA reads TGTGCCAGCACCAGGGGCAATCAGCCCCAGCATTTT. It is translated as CASTRGNQPQHF.

V usage is TRBV6-5 and J usage is TRBJ2-1, with 10 bases lining up with TRBD1. V was clipped by 6 bases and J by 4 bases; unmatched bases: 3. This CDR3 spans 14 amino acids. Germline CDR1 and CDR2: MNHEY and SVGAGI. Written as DNA, the CDR3 is TGTGCCAGCAGGAGGACAGGGGGATACAATGAGCAGTTCTTC. Encoded protein: CASRRTGGYNEQFF.

The gene calls are TRBV19 and TRBJ2-3; a weak D match, TRBD2 (6 bases). Germline V lookup: CDR1 LNHDA, CDR2 SQIVND (reference sequence). This CDR3 comprises 15 residues. V lost 6 bases, J lost 1 base, and 14 bases lay in between. This CDR3 reads CASRMVAARTDTQYF. The DNA for the CDR3 is TGTGCCAGTAGGATGGTAGCGGCTCGCACAGATACGCAGTATTTT.

The chain couples TRBV18 to TRBJ2-7; D ambiguous. Deletions cut 3 bases from V and 5 bases from J, with 8 bases between. This CDR3 has 12 amino acids. CDR1 is KGHSH and CDR2 is LQKENI in the germline V gene. Here the CDR3 DNA reads TGTGCCAGCTCACCCTCGATAGACGAGCAGTACTTC. Translation gives CASSPSIDEQYF.

The J gene is TRBJ2-5, the V gene TRBV6-2 or TRBV6-3; a possible D gene is TRBD2 (6 bases). Germline CDR1 and CDR2: MNHEY and SVGEGT. V lost 3 bases and J lost 2, with 16 bases in between. The CDR3 sequence is 16 residues long. The chain's CDR3 is CASSYDKGTSQETQYF. For the CDR3, the DNA is TGTGCCAGCAGTTATGATAAAGGGACTTCTCAAGAGACCCAGTACTTC.